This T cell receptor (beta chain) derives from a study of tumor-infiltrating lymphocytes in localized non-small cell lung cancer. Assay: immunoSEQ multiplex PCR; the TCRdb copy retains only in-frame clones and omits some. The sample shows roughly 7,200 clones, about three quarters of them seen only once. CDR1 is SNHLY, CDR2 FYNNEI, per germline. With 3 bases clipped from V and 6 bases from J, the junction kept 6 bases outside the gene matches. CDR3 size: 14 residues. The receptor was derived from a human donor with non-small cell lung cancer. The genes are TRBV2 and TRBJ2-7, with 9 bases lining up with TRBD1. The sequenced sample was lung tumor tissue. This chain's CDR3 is CASSDTGGVGEQYF. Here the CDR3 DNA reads TGTGCCAGCAGTGACACAGGGGGCGTCGGCGAGCAGTACTTC.